This T cell receptor (beta chain) was sequenced during a study of monozygotic twins with inflammatory bowel disease. The CDR3 loop spans 13 amino acids. CDR1 and CDR2 from the germline V gene are SGHDN and FVKESK. Each TCR library used 3500 ng of total RNA. TCRdb reprocessed the 5' RACE reads and stores each CDR3 protein as one record, lacking DNA. The record lists roughly 160,000 distinct CDR3 sequences, of which the ten most abundant hold about 8%. The study, taken as a whole, reports: No detectable difference in repertoire similarity separated concordant from discordant twins, possibly as a result of limited power. Part of the variability in patient repertoires may have come from differing immunosuppressive treatments. Healthy co-twins showed greater TCRbeta diversity (inverse Simpson) than IBD patients.

Comment on this clonotype: Its target is unknown.

The source material was blood. V gene TRBV14 combines with J gene TRBJ2-7. The origin of this receptor is a human donor with ulcerative colitis or Crohn's disease, or a healthy co-twin of an affected twin (not recorded which). This CDR3 is CASSQVNSYEQYF.